These 23 T cell receptor beta chains share one sample of origin, sequenced in a study of T cell repertoires in ileal Crohn's disease. Assay: immunoSEQ multiplex PCR; the TCRdb copy retains only in-frame clones and omits some. The data contain approximately 4,500 clones, 55% to 80% of them singletons. Indicated time point: proximal margin of the surgical specimen (macroscopically non-inflamed). The sample consisted of ileal tissue. Receptors were obtained from an adult with Crohn's disease.

The CDR3 bases are TGTGCCAGCAGTTTACCGGGTCGTAGGGGCGAGCAGTACTTC. This gives the protein CASSLPGRRGEQYF. This chain uses TRBV27 with TRBJ2-7; D is possibly TRBD1 (5 bases). Trimming removed 2 bases at V and 6 bases at J, with 14 bases between. Germline CDR1 is MNHEY and CDR2 is SMNVEV (reference sequence). The CDR3 extends over 14 amino acids.

V usage is TRBV29-1 and J usage is TRBJ2-7; 8 bases fit TRBD1. V was clipped by 4 bases and J by 5 bases; unmatched bases: 4. CDR1 is SQVTM and CDR2 is ANQGSEA in the germline V gene. This CDR3 comprises 12 residues. This CDR3 is CSVGTGGDEQYF. CDR3 coding DNA: TGCAGCGTTGGAACAGGGGGAGACGAGCAGTACTTC.

V and J are TRBV29-1 and TRBJ2-7; 7 bases align to TRBD1. The CDR3 is made up of 12 amino acids. With V trimmed by 7 bases and J by 3 bases, 6 bases remained unmatched. Germline CDR1 and CDR2: SQVTM and ANQGSEA. The CDR3 bases are TGCAGCGGGACAGGTGATCACTACGAGCAGTACTTC. As protein: CSGTGDHYEQYF.

The rearrangement joins TRBV29-1 to TRBJ2-6; a weak D match, TRBD1 (5 bases). Germline V gene sequence: CDR1 SQVTM, CDR2 ANQGSEA. The V end was cut by 3 bases, the J end by 2 bases, with 11 bases between. The CDR3 length is 15 residues. The CDR3 reads CSVDPTGAGANVLTF. The DNA of the CDR3 is TGCAGCGTTGACCCTACAGGTGCTGGGGCCAACGTCCTGACTTTC.

CDR3 residues: CASRLTSSGANVLTF. The CDR3 DNA sequence: TGTGCCAGCAGGCTAACGAGCTCTGGGGCCAACGTCCTGACTTTC. This chain connects TRBV6-5 to TRBJ2-6; D uncertain. This CDR3 is 15 amino acids long. Between the trimmed V and J ends, which lost 6 bases and 0 bases, there was a span of 9 bases. CDR1 is MNHEY and CDR2 is SVGAGI in the germline V gene.

This clone was observed once. The J gene is TRBJ1-1, the V gene TRBV14; D uncertain. CDR3 length: 16 amino acids. Germline values: CDR1 SGHDN, CDR2 FVKESK. With 2 bases removed from V and 6 bases from J, the gap between germline ends came to 19 bases. In DNA, the CDR3 is TGTGCCAGCAGCCAACCTACATACGGGAATCGGCCTGAAGCTTTCTTT. This gives the protein CASSQPTYGNRPEAFF. The full variable domain, its missing parts supplied by reference TRBV14 and TRBJ1-1, is EAGVTQFPSHSVIEKGQTVTLRCDPISGHDNLYWYRRVMGKEIKFLLHFVKESKQDESGMPNNRFLAERTGGTYSTLKVQPAELEDSGVYFCASSQPTYGNRPEAFFGQGTRLTVV.

The chain couples TRBV30 to TRBJ1-2; a weak D match, TRBD1 (6 bases). Per germline, CDR1 GTSNPN and CDR2 SVGIG (reference sequence). The CDR3 has 14 residues. The V and J ends lost 3 bases and 4 bases respectively, with 15 bases between them. The CDR3 reads CAWRPGQSFYGYTF. The CDR3 bases are TGTGCCTGGAGGCCCGGACAGAGCTTCTATGGCTACACCTTC.

This chain uses TRBV5-1 with TRBJ2-7; possible D gene TRBD1, 6 bases. There are 11 residues in the CDR3. The V end was cut by 6 bases, the J end by 5 bases, with 9 bases between. CDR1 is SGHRS and CDR2 is YFSETQ in the germline V gene. The CDR3 sequence is CASTGQNEQYF. The CDR3 bases are TGCGCCAGCACCGGACAGAACGAGCAGTACTTC.

V gene TRBV19 combines with J gene TRBJ1-1; D is ambiguous. Trimming stripped 3 bases from V and 4 bases from J, with 9 bases between. Per the germline V gene, CDR1 is LNHDA and CDR2 is SQIVND (reference sequence). The CDR3 runs 13 residues. Written as DNA, the CDR3 is TGTGCCAGTAGTATCGGACTTAGCACTGAAGCTTTCTTT. Its protein product is CASSIGLSTEAFF.

The V call is TRBV2, the J call TRBJ1-5; no reliable D call. The CDR3 covers 13 residues. Looked up from germline, CDR1 is SNHLY and CDR2 is FYNNEI. With 1 base removed from V and 4 bases from J, the gap between germline ends came to 5 bases. This CDR3 is CASSEGPNQPQHF. DNA of the CDR3: TGTGCCAGCAGTGAAGGCCCGAATCAGCCCCAGCATTTT.

This rearrangement joins TRBV11-1 to TRBJ2-1, with D tentatively TRBD1 (5 bases). Looked up from germline, CDR1 is SGHAT and CDR2 is FQDESV (reference sequence). CDR3 size: 16 residues. The V end was cut by 0 bases, the J end by 1 base, with 10 bases between. The CDR3 spells CASSLAQGSSYNEQFF. CDR3 nucleotides: TGTGCCAGCAGCTTAGCTCAGGGATCTTCCTACAATGAGCAGTTCTTC.

In its sample, this clone was seen once. This rearrangement joins TRBV11-2 to TRBJ2-7, with 11 bases that match TRBD2. This CDR3 has 16 residues. The trim removed 0 bases at V and 3 bases at J, leaving 4 bases unmatched. Germline V gene sequence: CDR1 SGHAT, CDR2 FQNNGV. The chain's CDR3 is CASSLDMTSGVYEQYF. DNA for the CDR3: TGTGCCAGCAGCTTAGATATGACTAGCGGGGTCTACGAGCAGTACTTC. The full variable domain, rest sourced from reference TRBV11-2 and TRBJ2-7, is EAGVAQSPRYKIIEKRQSVAFWCNPISGHATLYWYQQILGQGPKLLIQFQNNGVVDDSQLPKDRFSAERLKGVDSTLKIQPAKLEDSAVYLCASSLDMTSGVYEQYFGPGTRLTVT.

V gene TRBV5-8 combines with J gene TRBJ1-5; 9 bases are a match to TRBD1. V was clipped by 2 bases and J by 7 bases; unmatched bases: 10. Germline lookup yields CDR1 SGHTS and CDR2 YDEGEE. CDR3 size: 16 residues. DNA of the CDR3: TGTGCCAGCAGCTTCAGTCCGGGACAGGGAGGCCAGCCCCAGCATTTT. Residues: CASSFSPGQGGQPQHF. Together with reference TRBV5-8 and TRBJ1-5, the CDR3 gives the full variable domain: EAGVTQSPTHLIKTRGQQATLRCSPISGHTSVYWYQQALGLGLQFLLWYDEGEERNRGNFPPRFSGRQFPNYSSELNVNALELEDSALYLCASSFSPGQGGQPQHFGDGTRLSIL.

The chain carries TRBV2 and TRBJ2-7; 8 nucleotides match TRBD2. There are 18 residues in the CDR3. Germline assignment: CDR1 SNHLY and CDR2 FYNNEI. V lost 3 bases and J lost 0; bases outside the gene matches: 13. The CDR3 region has the DNA TGTGCCAGCAGTGACGTAGCGGGGCCCCCCTATAGCTCCTACGAGCAGTACTTC. This codes for CASSDVAGPPYSSYEQYF.

This sequence joins TRBV29-1 and TRBJ1-5; TRBD1 might be the D (6 bases). V was clipped by 6 bases and J by 7 bases, with 13 bases between them. This CDR3 region has 12 residues. Germline V gene sequence: CDR1 SQVTM, CDR2 ANQGSEA. CDR3 amino acids: CSVGVGGQPQHF. The CDR3 bases are TGCAGCGTAGGAGTAGGGGGGCAGCCCCAGCATTTT.

This clone was observed a handful of times. This CDR3 reads CASSLADRGNNSPLHF. The CDR3 DNA is TGTGCCAGCAGCTTGGCGGACAGGGGGAATAATTCACCCCTCCACTTT. The genes are TRBV5-4 and TRBJ1-6, with TRBD1 matching over 10 bases. With V trimmed by 0 bases and J by 5 bases, 2 bases remained unmatched. Germline CDR1 is SGHNT and CDR2 is YYREEE (reference sequence). This CDR3 spans 16 amino acids.

V is TRBV6-5 and J is TRBJ1-2; D is unresolved. CDR1 and CDR2 from the germline V gene are MNHEY and SVGAGI. The V end lost 3 bases, the J end lost 1 base, and 0 bases lay between the germline ends. This CDR3 region has 11 residues. CDR3 sequence: CASSYNYGYTF. In nucleotides, the CDR3 is TGTGCCAGCAGTTATAACTATGGCTACACCTTC.

By frequency in the sample, this clone is medium-sized. The J gene is TRBJ2-2, the V gene TRBV25-1; 8 bases fit TRBD1. This CDR3 comprises 16 residues. Germline V CDR1 and CDR2: MGHDK, SYGVNS. V lost 4 bases and J lost 3; bases outside the gene matches: 7. The CDR3 loop is CASSASGTGYTGELFF. CDR3 sequence (DNA): TGTGCCAGCAGTGCCTCCGGGACAGGTTACACCGGGGAGCTGTTTTTT.

CDR3 amino acids: CASSAEEATEAFF. CDR3 nucleotides: TGTGCCAGCAGTGCTGAAGAGGCGACTGAAGCTTTCTTT. This chain uses TRBV6-1 with TRBJ1-1; D remains ambiguous. The length of the CDR3 is 13 residues. V was trimmed by 4 bases and J by 5 bases, leaving 11 bases between them. CDR1 MNHNS and CDR2 SASEGT come from the germline V gene.

The V and J genes are TRBV6-5 and TRBJ2-3, with D maybe TRBD2 (5 bases). Germline V gene data show CDR1 as MNHEY and CDR2 as SVGAGI. Trimming shortened V by 6 bases and J by 4 bases, and 14 bases separated the two germline ends. This CDR3 is 14 amino acids long. CDR3 protein: CASSHGVNADTQYF. CDR3 coding DNA: TGTGCCAGCAGCCACGGGGTGAACGCAGATACGCAGTATTTT.

This rearrangement joins TRBV5-4 to TRBJ2-5; unclear D gene. The CDR3 extends over 14 amino acids. Germline lookup yields CDR1 SGHNT and CDR2 YYREEE (reference sequence). V was cut by 6 bases and J by 4 bases, with 16 bases left in between. The CDR3 DNA reads as TGTGCCAGCACCCAAAGTACGGGCCGAGAGACCCAGTACTTC. Its translation is CASTQSTGRETQYF.

DNA for the CDR3: TGTGCCAGCTCACCAACGCGGCAAGAGACCCAGTACTTC. Translating gives CASSPTRQETQYF. J is TRBJ2-5 and V is TRBV18; D ambiguous. CDR1 is KGHSH and CDR2 is LQKENI in the germline V gene. The CDR3 runs to 13 residues. The V gene lost 2 bases and the J gene lost 2 bases, with 6 bases spanning the gap.

The chain links TRBV11-2 to TRBJ2-5, with D unresolved. V lost 1 base and J lost 5, with 5 bases in between. In germline, CDR1 is SGHAT, CDR2 FQNNGV. The CDR3 totals 12 residues. CDR3 DNA: TGTGCCAGCAGCTTAGTGTGGGAGACCCAGTACTTC. This translates into CASSLVWETQYF.